This T cell receptor (beta chain) is from a study of T cell repertoires in cytomegalovirus infection. Of note for this clonotype: Antigen specificity is unknown.

This CDR3 comprises 15 residues. Germline V gene lookup returns CDR1 SEHNR and CDR2 FQNEAQ (reference sequence). With 5 bases removed from V and 0 bases from J, the gap between germline ends came to 10 bases. TCRdb re-analysed the reads in MiXCR, keeping a single row per CDR3 protein. The sample records about a million distinct CDR3 sequences, roughly 30% being singletons. V usage is TRBV7-9 and J usage is TRBJ2-2, with D possibly TRBD1 on 6 matching bases. The sequencing here drew on cultured CD8+ T cells from PBMCs, taken from culture after CMV antigen stimulation. The source of this sequence is a human donor in good health (CMV status not recorded). Some clones in this sample may be carry-over from other donors' samples. For the CDR3, the DNA is TGTGCCAGCAGCGTACAGGGCTCGAACACCGGGGAGCTGTTTTTT. It is translated as CASSVQGSNTGELFF.